The rows below give T cell receptor beta chains drawn from one sample of a study of early T cells in non-severe SARS-CoV-2 infection. TCRdb re-called the 5' RACE reads through MiXCR, storing one row per CDR3 protein. The repertoire holds around 46,000 distinct CDR3 sequences, with 5.6% as singletons. The sample comprised whole blood. These TCRs come from an adult who was a healthcare worker with PCR-confirmed SARS-CoV-2 infection or an uninfected control (not recorded which). The CDR3 runs from the conserved cysteine through the conserved F or W. The D gene is left open where the match is weak. Size values are once, few and many counts, or a class for expanded clones, and some rows have none.

>few|NA|TRBV6-6|TRBJ2-7
CASSNSRRGEDEQYF
TGTGCCAGCAGTAACTCCAGGCGGGGAGAAGACGAGCAGTACTTC
>few|NA|TRBV13|TRBJ1-5
CASSLGGQRYQPQHF
TGTGCCAGCAGCTTAGGAGGACAGCGGTATCAGCCCCAGCATTTT
>many|NA|TRBV11-1|TRBJ2-7
CASSVGTAYEQYF
TGTGCCAGCAGCGTCGGGACGGCCTACGAGCAGTACTTC
>many|NA|TRBV6-5|TRBJ1-1
CASSWQVNTEAFF
TGTGCCAGCAGTTGGCAGGTAAACACTGAAGCTTTCTTT
>many|TRBD2|TRBV3-1|TRBJ2-5
CASSHPTGTSGMIQETQYF
TGTGCCAGCAGCCACCCCACCGGGACTAGCGGGATGATTCAAGAGACCCAGTACTTC
>many|NA|TRBV3-1|TRBJ1-5
CASSVRAGGKPQHF
TGTGCCAGCAGCGTCCGGGCCGGGGGTAAGCCCCAGCATTTT
>many|NA|TRBV7-6|TRBJ2-5
CASSLAGLETQYF
TGTGCCAGCAGCTTAGCGGGGTTGGAGACCCAGTACTTC
>few|NA|TRBV20-1|TRBJ2-1
CSARVYRISYNEQFF
TGCAGTGCTAGAGTGTATCGTATCTCCTACAATGAGCAGTTCTTC
>few|NA|TRBV7-9|TRBJ2-1
CASPGGRNEQFF
TGTGCCAGCCCCGGGGGGCGCAATGAGCAGTTCTTC
>many|NA|TRBV7-2|TRBJ2-3
CASSLVVGSDTQYF
TGTGCCAGCAGCTTAGTGGTGGGTTCCGATACGCAGTATTTT
>NA|NA|TRBV6-2/TRBV6-3|TRBJ1-1
CASSSPAAGENTEAFF
TGTGCCAGCAGTTCCCCCGCCGCGGGGGAGAACACTGAAGCTTTCTTT
>NA|NA|TRBV20-1|TRBJ2-3
CSARPGRGTDTQYF
TGCAGTGCTAGACCGGGACGAGGCACAGATACGCAGTATTTT
>many|NA|TRBV7-6|TRBJ2-1
CASSVQLNEQFF
TGTGCCAGCAGCGTACAACTCAATGAGCAGTTCTTC
>few|NA|TRBV20-1|TRBJ1-1
CSARLSGSKGTEAFF
TGCAGTGCTAGACTCTCCGGATCAAAGGGGACTGAAGCTTTCTTT
>NA|NA|TRBV6-6|TRBJ1-1
CASSFSAGGNTEAFF
TGTGCCAGCAGTTTTTCTGCCGGGGGGAACACTGAAGCTTTCTTT
>many|TRBD1|TRBV30|TRBJ2-7
CAWSRTSGTAYF
TGTGCCTGGAGCCGAACGTCCGGGACAGCGTACTTC
>NA|NA|TRBV29-1|TRBJ2-7
CSVPYEQYF
TGCAGCGTCCCTTACGAGCAGTACTTC
>NA|TRBD2|TRBV2|TRBJ2-1
CASRRETGTSTYNEQFF
TGTGCCAGCAGGCGAGAGACCGGGACTAGCACATACAATGAGCAGTTCTTC
>many|TRBD2|TRBV13|TRBJ2-3
CASSNPAGGRADTQYF
TGTGCCAGCAGCAACCCTGCGGGAGGGCGGGCAGATACGCAGTATTTT
>many|TRBD2|TRBV9|TRBJ2-3
CASSPTSVTDTQYF
TGTGCCAGCAGCCCCACTAGCGTCACAGATACGCAGTATTTT
>many|NA|TRBV10-3|TRBJ2-7
CAISGDIRPYEQYF
TGTGCCATCAGTGGGGACATTCGGCCGTACGAGCAGTACTTC
>few|NA|TRBV4-1|TRBJ2-7
CASSQDLSLEQYF
TGCGCCAGCAGCCAAGATCTCTCCCTCGAGCAGTACTTC
>many|NA|TRBV2|TRBJ1-1
CASSPSGTEAFF
TGTGCCAGCAGTCCCTCGGGGACTGAAGCTTTCTTT
>few|TRBD1|TRBV6-6|TRBJ2-4
CASSYGDSQGDIQYF
TGTGCCAGCAGTTACGGGGACTCACAGGGGGACATTCAGTACTTC
>medium-sized|TRBD1|TRBV6-4|TRBJ2-3
CASSDGQGADTQYF
TGTGCCAGCAGTGACGGACAGGGGGCAGATACGCAGTATTTT
>many|NA|TRBV6-6|TRBJ1-5
CASSGGGGNQPQHF
TGTGCCAGCAGCGGCGGGGGGGGCAATCAGCCCCAGCATTTT
>NA|NA|TRBV7-7|TRBJ2-1
CASSFGPSAYNEQFF
TGTGCTAGCAGCTTTGGACCCAGCGCCTACAATGAGCAGTTCTTC
>many|NA|TRBV7-3|TRBJ1-2
CASSLSQGNGYTF
TGTGCCAGCAGCTTATCGCAGGGAAATGGCTACACCTTC
>few|NA|TRBV5-8|TRBJ1-3
CASSLVVNLPIGNTIYF
TGTGCCAGCAGCTTGGTTGTAAACCTTCCGATCGGAAACACCATATATTTT
>NA|NA|TRBV7-2|TRBJ2-7
CASSRDGRTYEQYF
TGTGCCAGCTCCCGGGACGGAAGGACCTACGAGCAGTACTTC
>few|NA|TRBV7-3|TRBJ2-7
CASSPSGGASSYEQYF
TGTGCCAGCAGCCCGTCGGGGGGCGCGAGCTCCTACGAGCAGTACTTC
>NA|TRBD2|TRBV3-1|TRBJ2-1
CASSARGSGRSRSYNEQFF
TGTGCCAGCAGCGCCCGGGGGAGCGGGAGGTCCCGCTCCTACAATGAGCAGTTCTTC
>NA|NA|TRBV27|TRBJ2-6
CASSRIVHENSGANVLTF
TGTGCCAGCAGTCGGATTGTACATGAAAACTCTGGGGCCAACGTCCTGACTTTC
>many|NA|TRBV6-1|TRBJ2-1
CASSERRQGRPYNEQFF
TGTGCCAGCAGTGAAAGAAGGCAGGGCAGGCCCTACAATGAGCAGTTCTTC
>few|NA|TRBV10-3|TRBJ2-7
CAIGNGGIGSYEQYF
TGTGCCATTGGAAACGGAGGGATCGGGTCCTACGAGCAGTACTTC
>few|TRBD2|TRBV19|TRBJ2-7
CASSIYGGDYEQYF
TGTGCCAGTAGTATTTATGGGGGGGACTACGAGCAGTACTTC
>many|NA|TRBV19|TRBJ1-2
CASSIEGPMIYGYTF
TGTGCCAGTAGTATAGAGGGGCCGATGATCTATGGCTACACCTTC
>many|NA|TRBV2|TRBJ2-1
CASGGDTYNEQFF
TGTGCCAGCGGGGGGGACACTTACAATGAGCAGTTCTTC
>many|NA|TRBV4-1|TRBJ1-2
CASSQVTRQGSDYGYTF
TGCGCCAGCAGCCAAGTCACCCGGCAGGGGTCGGACTATGGCTACACCTTC
>few|TRBD1|TRBV6-5|TRBJ1-2
CASSRQGSNYGYTF
TGTGCCAGCAGTCGACAGGGATCTAACTATGGCTACACCTTC
>many|NA|TRBV29-1|TRBJ1-2
CVGGGANYGYTF
TGCGTCGGAGGAGGTGCTAACTATGGCTACACCTTC
>few|NA|TRBV20-1|TRBJ2-7
CSAADPYEQYF
TGCAGTGCCGCCGATCCCTACGAGCAGTACTTC
>many|NA|TRBV5-6|TRBJ1-1
CASSLMGRATEAFF
TGTGCCAGCAGCTTGATGGGCAGGGCCACTGAAGCTTTCTTT
>many|NA|TRBV21-1|TRBJ2-1
CASSPPRSPRGEQFF
TGTGCCAGCAGCCCACCTCGCAGTCCAAGGGGTGAGCAGTTCTTC
>many|NA|TRBV15|TRBJ1-2
CATSSREVYGYTF
TGTGCCACCAGCTCTCGTGAGGTTTATGGCTACACCTTC
>many|NA|TRBV7-6|TRBJ1-3
CASSLKGSDTIYF
TGTGCCAGCAGCTTGAAGGGTTCAGACACCATATATTTT